The entry below describes one TCR beta chain. Its antigen remains undetermined. These data belong to a study of T cells expressing NK-cell markers (TCRdb year 2020). As for the study more broadly: Seven or eight donors provided sorted CD3+CD56+NKG2C+, CD3+CD56+NKG2C- and CD3+CD56-NKG2C+ T-cell subsets, whose TCR beta-chain repertoires were profiled. The libraries were sequenced on Illumina HiSeq 2000/2500, MiSeq or NextSeq, producing 2 x 150 bp reads. All eight donors whose samples were sequenced were randomly selected healthy volunteers, three of them men and five women. Seven of the eight sequenced donors were HCMV-seropositive and one was HCMV-seronegative. Paper-wide results and their limitations: Those dominant clonotypes were again the most abundant among CD3+CD56-NKG2C+ cells in several donors, at about 25-60.1%. In six donors, the dominant CD3+CD56+NKG2C+ clonotypes ranked among the top 10 CD8+ clonotypes, making up roughly 1.0-7.0% of CD8+ T cells. Whether the expanded NKG2C-expressing T cell clones were specific for HCMV antigens remained unclear.

The CDR3 goes from the cysteine to the phenylalanine over 13 residues. DNA is not recorded here. From the germline V gene (reference sequence), CDR1 is MNHEY and CDR2 is SMNVEV. A commercial ELISA kit detecting HCMV-specific IgG in serum was used to determine HCMV serostatus. Peripheral blood mononuclear cells were isolated from blood by Ficoll density gradient centrifugation. TCRdb shows the sequencer as Illumina HiSeq 2000. 5'RACE template switching, by which a universal primer site and unique molecular identifiers were added, was used to make TCR beta cDNA libraries. cDNA synthesis was primed from the TCR beta constant segment and was followed by two successive PCR amplification steps. The paper's data handling went like this. MIGEC was used to demultiplex reads and group the reads by UMI, and MiTCR was used to assemble and quantify clonotypes. To exclude erroneous sequences, any TCR cDNA sequence not supported by at least two reads was discarded. The tcR package was used for downstream repertoire analysis, and clonotypes were matched across fractions by CDR3 nucleotide sequence plus V segment. VDJmatch was used to annotate antigen specificity against VDJdb, with one amino acid substitution allowed in CDR3. TCRdb reprocessed the reads; each CDR3 protein sequence makes one entry, and DNA is unavailable. In this record, the V and J calls reflect TCRdb's handling and not the investigators' own analysis. The sample has about 160,000 distinct CDR3 sequences on record. The ten top clones hold about a fifth of the sample.

The chain couples TRBV27 to TRBJ1-5; TCRdb indicates TRBD1, and absent DNA this call remains unverified. The receptor's source is a woman between 18 and 75 years old in good health. Sequences were obtained from blood T cells: a sorted CD56 or NKG2C T cell subset, CD4+ or CD8+ T cells, or bulk PBMC T cells (not recorded which). The CDR3 reads as follows: CASSLLPGQPQHF.